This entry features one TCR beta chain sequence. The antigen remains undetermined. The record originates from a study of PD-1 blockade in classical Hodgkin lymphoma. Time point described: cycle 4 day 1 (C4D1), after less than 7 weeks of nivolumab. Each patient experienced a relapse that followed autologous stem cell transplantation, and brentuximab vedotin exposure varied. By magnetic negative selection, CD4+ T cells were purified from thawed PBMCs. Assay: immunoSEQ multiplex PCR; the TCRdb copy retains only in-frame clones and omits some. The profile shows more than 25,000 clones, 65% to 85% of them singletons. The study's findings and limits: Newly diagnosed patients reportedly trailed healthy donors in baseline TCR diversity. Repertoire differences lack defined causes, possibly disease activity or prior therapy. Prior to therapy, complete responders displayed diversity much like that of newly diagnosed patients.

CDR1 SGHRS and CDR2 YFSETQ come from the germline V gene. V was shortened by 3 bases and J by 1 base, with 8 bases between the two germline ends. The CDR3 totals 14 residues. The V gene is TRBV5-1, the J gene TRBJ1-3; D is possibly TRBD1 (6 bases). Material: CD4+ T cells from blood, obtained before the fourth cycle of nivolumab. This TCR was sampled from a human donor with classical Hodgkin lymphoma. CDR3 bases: TGCGCCAGCAGCTACGACAGGTCTGGAAACACCATATATTTT. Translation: CASSYDRSGNTIYF.